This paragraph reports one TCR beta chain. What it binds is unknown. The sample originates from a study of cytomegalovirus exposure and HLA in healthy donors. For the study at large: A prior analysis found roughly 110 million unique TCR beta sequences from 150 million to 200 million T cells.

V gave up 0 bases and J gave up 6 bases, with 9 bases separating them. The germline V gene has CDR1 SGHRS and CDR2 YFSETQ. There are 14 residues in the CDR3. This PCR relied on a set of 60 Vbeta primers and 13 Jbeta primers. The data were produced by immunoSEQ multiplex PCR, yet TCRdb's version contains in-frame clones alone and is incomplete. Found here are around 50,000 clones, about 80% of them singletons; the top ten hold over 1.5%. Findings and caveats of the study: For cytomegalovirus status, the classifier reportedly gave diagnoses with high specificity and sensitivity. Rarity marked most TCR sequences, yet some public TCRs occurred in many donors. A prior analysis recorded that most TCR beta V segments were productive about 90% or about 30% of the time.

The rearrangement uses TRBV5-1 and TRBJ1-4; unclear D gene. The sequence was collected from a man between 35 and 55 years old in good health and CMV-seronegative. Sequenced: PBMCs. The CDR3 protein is CASSLDSYDEKLFF. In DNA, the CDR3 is TGCGCCAGCAGCTTGGACAGTTACGATGAAAAACTGTTTTTT.